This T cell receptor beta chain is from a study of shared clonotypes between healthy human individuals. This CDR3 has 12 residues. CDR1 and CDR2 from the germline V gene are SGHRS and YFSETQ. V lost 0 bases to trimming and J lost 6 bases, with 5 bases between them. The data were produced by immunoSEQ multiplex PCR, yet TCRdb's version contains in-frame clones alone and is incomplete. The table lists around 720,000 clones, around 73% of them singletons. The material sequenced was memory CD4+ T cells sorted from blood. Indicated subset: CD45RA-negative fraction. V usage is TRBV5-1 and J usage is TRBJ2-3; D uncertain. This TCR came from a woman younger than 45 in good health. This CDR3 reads CASSLERDTQYF. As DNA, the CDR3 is TGCGCCAGCAGCTTGGAAAGGGATACGCAGTATTTT.